This T cell receptor beta chain is from a study of T-cell reconstitution after alpha-beta-depleted transplantation in children. General study points: After transplant, at about two months, alpha-beta T cells were reportedly derived from several hundred expanded graft clones. At the one-year point after transplant, T-cell counts and TCRbeta diversity were found to come mostly from T cells that had been newly produced. For some patients, TCRbeta diversity was high at day 60 because of recipient T cells and thymic progenitors that survived.

Library preparation (for TCRbeta) was performed with unique molecular identifiers. TCRdb re-analysed the PCR reads in MiXCR, keeping a single row per CDR3 protein. Seen here are approximately 630,000 distinct CDR3 sequences, roughly 14% observed once, and the top ten hold around 0.76%. This clonotype was detected ten times or more. Its antigen is not known. The germline V gene has CDR1 SGHVS and CDR2 FNYEAQ. V was clipped by 3 bases and J by 2 bases, with 15 bases between them. The length of the CDR3 is 16 residues. The sequence was collected from a girl aged 2-10 years with congenital amegakaryocytic thrombocytopenia, due to receive a stem cell transplant. The material sequenced was PBMCs, taken before TCRalphabeta/CD19-depleted stem cell transplant. This chain uses TRBV7-6 with TRBJ2-3; possibly TRBD1 or TRBD2 for D (5 bases each). Written as DNA, the CDR3 is TGTGCCAGCAGCTTGGGACCGAAGGGTATCACAGATACGCAGTATTTT. Translation: CASSLGPKGITDTQYF.